Detailed here is one T cell receptor beta chain. The authors' processing: Reference gene primer amplification in the assay estimated nucleated cell counts. Using immunoSEQ multiplex PCR, the repertoire was profiled, and TCRdb retains in-frame clones only, with some absent. D and trimming come from the DNA, and the V and J calls and clone size come from that table. The sample yields 250,000 to 300,000 clones, approximately 91% seen once. The data derive from a study of blood T cell repertoires in COVID-19. Across the whole study: Some COVID-19 samples were acute and others convalescent; all came from the United States, Italy and Spain. Sources were T cells, B-cell-depleted T cells, or PBMCs; the material itself was cDNA or gDNA.

Germline loops: CDR1 SGHRS, CDR2 YFSETQ. The CDR3 is made up of 16 amino acids. V lost 1 base and J lost 4, with 17 bases in between. The sample taken for sequencing was PBMCs or T cells enriched from blood (not recorded which). The sequence was collected from a woman in her thirties or forties with acute COVID-19. The chain is built from TRBV5-1 and TRBJ1-1; no clear D gene. In DNA form, the CDR3 reads TGCGCCAGCAGCTTGTTAAGTCCGGGTCTAGTCACTGAAGCTTTCTTT. Protein: CASSLLSPGLVTEAFF.